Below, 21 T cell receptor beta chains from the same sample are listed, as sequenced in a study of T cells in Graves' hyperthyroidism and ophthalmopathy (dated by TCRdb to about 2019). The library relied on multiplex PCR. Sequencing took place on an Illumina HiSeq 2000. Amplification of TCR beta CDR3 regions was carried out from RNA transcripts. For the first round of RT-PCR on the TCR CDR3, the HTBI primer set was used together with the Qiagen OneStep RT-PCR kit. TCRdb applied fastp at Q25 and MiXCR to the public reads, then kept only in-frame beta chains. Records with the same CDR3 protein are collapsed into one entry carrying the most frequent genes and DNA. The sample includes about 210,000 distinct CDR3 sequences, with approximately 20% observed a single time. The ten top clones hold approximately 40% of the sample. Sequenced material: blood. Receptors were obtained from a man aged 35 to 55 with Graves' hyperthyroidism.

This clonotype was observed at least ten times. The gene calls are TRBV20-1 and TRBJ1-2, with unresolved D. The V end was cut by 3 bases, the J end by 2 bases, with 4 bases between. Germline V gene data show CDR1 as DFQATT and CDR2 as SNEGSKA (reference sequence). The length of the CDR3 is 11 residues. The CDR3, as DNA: TGCAGTGCTAGTAGGAACTATGGCTACACCTTC. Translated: CSASRNYGYTF.

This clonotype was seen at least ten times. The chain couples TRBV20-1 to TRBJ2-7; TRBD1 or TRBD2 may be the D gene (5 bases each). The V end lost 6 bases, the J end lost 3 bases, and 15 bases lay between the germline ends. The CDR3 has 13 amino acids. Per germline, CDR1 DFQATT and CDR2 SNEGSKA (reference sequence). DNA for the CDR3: TGCAGTGCGGCCGGGACCGTTCGCTACGAGCAGTACTTC. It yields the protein CSAAGTVRYEQYF.

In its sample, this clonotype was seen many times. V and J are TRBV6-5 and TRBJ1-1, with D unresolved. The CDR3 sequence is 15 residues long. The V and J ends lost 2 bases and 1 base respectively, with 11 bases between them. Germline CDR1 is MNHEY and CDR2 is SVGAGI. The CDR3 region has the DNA TGTGCCAGCAGTTACGTTGGCGATCCGAACACTGAAGCTTTCTTT. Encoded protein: CASSYVGDPNTEAFF.

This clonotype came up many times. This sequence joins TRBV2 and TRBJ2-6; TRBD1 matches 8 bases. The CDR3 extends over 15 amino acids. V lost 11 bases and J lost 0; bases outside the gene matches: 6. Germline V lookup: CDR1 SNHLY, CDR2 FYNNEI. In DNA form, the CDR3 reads TGTGCCGGCCGACAGGGGTCCTCTGGGGCCAACGTCCTGACTTTC. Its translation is CAGRQGSSGANVLTF.

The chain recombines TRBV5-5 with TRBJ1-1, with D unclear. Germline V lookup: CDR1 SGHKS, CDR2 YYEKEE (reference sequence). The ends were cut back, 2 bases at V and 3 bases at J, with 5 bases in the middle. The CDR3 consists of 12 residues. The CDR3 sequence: CASSLIDTEAFF. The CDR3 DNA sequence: TGTGCCAGCAGCTTAATCGACACTGAAGCTTTCTTT.

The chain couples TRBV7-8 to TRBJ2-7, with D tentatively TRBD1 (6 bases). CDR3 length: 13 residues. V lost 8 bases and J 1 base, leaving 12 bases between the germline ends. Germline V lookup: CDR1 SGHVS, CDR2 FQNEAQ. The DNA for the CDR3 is TGTGCCAGCGGAACTGGACAGTCCTACGAGCAGTACTTC. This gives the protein CASGTGQSYEQYF.

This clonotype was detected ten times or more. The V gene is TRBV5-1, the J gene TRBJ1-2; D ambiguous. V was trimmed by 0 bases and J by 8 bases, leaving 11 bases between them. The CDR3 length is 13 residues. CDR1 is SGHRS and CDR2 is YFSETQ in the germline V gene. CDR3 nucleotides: TGCGCCAGCAGCTTGGACCCGGCTGGGGGCTACACCTTC. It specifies CASSLDPAGGYTF. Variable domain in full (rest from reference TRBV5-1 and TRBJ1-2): KAGVTQTPRYLIKTRGQQVTLSCSPISGHRSVSWYQQTPGQGLQFLFEYFSETQRNKGNFPGRFSGRQFSNSRSEMNVSTLELGDSALYLCASSLDPAGGYTFGSGTRLTVV.

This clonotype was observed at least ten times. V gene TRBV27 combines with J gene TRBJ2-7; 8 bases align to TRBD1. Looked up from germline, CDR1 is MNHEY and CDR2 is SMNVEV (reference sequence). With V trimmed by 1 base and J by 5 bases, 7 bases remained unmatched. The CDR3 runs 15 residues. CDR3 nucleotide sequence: TGTGCCAGCAGTTTATTAGCAGGGGGCGCTCACGAGCAGTACTTC. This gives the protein CASSLLAGGAHEQYF.

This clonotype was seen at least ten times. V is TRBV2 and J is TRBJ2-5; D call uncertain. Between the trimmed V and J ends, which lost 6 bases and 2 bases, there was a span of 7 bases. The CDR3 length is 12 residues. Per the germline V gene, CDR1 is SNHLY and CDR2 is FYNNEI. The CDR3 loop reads CASSPVQETQYF. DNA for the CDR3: TGTGCCAGCAGCCCGGTTCAAGAGACCCAGTACTTC.

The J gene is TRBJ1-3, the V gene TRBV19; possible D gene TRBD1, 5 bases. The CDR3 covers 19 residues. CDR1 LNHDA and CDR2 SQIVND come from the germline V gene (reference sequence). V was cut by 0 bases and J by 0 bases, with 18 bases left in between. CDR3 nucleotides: TGTGCCAGTAGTATAGATCCGGTTTACAGGCCTGACTCTGGAAACACCATATATTTT. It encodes CASSIDPVYRPDSGNTIYF.

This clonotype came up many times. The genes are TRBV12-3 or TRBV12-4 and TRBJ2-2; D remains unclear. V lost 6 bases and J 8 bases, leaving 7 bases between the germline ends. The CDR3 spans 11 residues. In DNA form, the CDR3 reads TGTGCCAGCAGGGAAAGGGGGGAGCTGTTTTTT. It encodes CASRERGELFF.

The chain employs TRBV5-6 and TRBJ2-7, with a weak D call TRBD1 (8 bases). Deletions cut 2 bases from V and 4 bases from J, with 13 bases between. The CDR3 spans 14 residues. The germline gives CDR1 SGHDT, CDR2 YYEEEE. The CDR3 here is CASSFGQGGYEQYF. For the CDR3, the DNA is TGTGCCAGCAGCTTCGGACAGGGAGGGTACGAGCAGTACTTC.

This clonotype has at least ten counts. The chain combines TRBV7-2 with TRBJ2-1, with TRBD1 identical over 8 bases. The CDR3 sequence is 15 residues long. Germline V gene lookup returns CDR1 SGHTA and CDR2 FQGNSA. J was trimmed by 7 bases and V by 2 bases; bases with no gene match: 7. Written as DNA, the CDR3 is TGTGCCAGCAGCTTACAGGGGGCGGCGGTTAATGAGCAGTTCTTC. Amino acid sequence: CASSLQGAAVNEQFF.

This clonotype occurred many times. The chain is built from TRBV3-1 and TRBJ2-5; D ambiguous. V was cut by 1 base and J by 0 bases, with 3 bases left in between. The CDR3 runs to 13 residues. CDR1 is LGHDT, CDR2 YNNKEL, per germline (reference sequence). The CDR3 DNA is TGTGCCAGCAGCCAAGGACACCAAGAGACCCAGTACTTC. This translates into CASSQGHQETQYF.

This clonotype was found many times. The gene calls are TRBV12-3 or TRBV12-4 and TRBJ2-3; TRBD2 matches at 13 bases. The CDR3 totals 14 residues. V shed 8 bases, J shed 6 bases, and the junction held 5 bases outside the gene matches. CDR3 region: CASGGTSGADTQYF. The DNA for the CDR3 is TGTGCCAGCGGCGGGACTAGCGGGGCCGATACGCAGTATTTT.

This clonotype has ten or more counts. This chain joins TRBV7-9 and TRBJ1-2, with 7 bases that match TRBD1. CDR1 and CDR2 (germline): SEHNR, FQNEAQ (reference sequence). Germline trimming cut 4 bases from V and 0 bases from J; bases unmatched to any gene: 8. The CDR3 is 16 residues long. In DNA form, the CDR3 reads TGTGCCAGCAGCTCCTTGCGACAGGGACCTAACTATGGCTACACCTTC. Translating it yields CASSSLRQGPNYGYTF.

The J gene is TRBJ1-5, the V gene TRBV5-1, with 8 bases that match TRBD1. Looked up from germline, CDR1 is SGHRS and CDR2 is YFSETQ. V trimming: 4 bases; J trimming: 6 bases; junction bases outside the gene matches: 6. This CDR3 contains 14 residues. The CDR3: CASSAQGGGQPQHF. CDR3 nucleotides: TGCGCCAGCAGCGCACAGGGGGGAGGTCAGCCCCAGCATTTT.

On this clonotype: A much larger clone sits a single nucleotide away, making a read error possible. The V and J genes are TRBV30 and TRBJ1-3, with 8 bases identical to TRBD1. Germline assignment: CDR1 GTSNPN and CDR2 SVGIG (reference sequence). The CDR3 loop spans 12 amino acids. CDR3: CAWRQGGNAIYF. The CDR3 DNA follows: TGTGCCTGGAGACAGGGGGGAAACGCCATATATTTT.

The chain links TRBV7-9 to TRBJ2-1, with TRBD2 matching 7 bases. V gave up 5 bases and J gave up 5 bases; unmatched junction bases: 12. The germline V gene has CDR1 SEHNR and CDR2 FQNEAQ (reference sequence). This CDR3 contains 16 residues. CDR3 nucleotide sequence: TGTGCCAGCAGCCTGCCCTGGGGGACTAAAAACAATGAGCAGTTCTTC. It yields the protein CASSLPWGTKNNEQFF.

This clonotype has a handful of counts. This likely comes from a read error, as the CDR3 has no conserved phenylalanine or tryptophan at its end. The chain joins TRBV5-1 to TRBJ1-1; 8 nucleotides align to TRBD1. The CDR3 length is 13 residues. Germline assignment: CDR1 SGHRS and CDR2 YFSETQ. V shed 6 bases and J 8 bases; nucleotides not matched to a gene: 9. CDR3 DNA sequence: TGCGCCAGCACCTTTGGACAGGGTTTCGAAGCTTTCCTT. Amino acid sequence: CASTFGQGFEAFL.

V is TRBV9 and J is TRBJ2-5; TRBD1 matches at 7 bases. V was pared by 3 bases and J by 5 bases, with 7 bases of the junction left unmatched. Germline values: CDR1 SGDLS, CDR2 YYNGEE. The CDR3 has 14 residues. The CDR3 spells CASSDLTGWETQYF. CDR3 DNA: TGTGCCAGCAGCGACCTGACAGGGTGGGAGACCCAGTACTTC. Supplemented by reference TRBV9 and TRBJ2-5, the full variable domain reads DSGVTQTPKHLITATGQRVTLRCSPRSGDLSVYWYQQSLDQGLQFLIQYYNGEERAKGNILERFSAQQFPDLHSELNLSSLELGDSALYFCASSDLTGWETQYFGPGTRLLVL.